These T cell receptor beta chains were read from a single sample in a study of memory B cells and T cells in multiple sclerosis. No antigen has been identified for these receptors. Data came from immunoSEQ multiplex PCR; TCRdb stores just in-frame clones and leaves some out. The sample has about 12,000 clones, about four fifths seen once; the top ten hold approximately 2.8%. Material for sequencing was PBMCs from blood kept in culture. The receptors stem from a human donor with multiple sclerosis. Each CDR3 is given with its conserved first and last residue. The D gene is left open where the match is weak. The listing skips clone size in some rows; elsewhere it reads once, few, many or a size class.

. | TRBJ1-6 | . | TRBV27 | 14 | TGTGCCAGCAGGAACGACAGGTTTAATTCACCCCTCCACTTT | CASRNDRFNSPLHF
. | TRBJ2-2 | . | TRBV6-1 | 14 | TGTGCCAGCAGAAATGAGGGGAAGTACGGGGAGCTGTTTTTT | CASRNEGKYGELFF
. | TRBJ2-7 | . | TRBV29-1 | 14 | TGCAGCGTGACGAGGACATCAGAAGCCTACGAGCAGTACTTC | CSVTRTSEAYEQYF
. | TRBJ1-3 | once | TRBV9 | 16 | TGTGCCAGCAGCGTTTTAGGGACTCAATCTGGAAACACCATATATTTT | CASSVLGTQSGNTIYF
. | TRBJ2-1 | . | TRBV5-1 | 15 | TGCGCCAGCAGCTTAGGGGGGGTTCTCTACAATGAGCAGTTCTTC | CASSLGGVLYNEQFF
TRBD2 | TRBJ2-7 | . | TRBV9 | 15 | TGTGCCAGCAGCCAAGGACTAGCGGGGGGCTACGAGCAGTACTTC | CASSQGLAGGYEQYF
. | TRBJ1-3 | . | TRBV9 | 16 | TGTGCCAGCAGCAGAGGGGGACTCTCGAGTGGAAACACCATATATTTT | CASSRGGLSSGNTIYF
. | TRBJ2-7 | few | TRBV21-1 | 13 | TGTGCCAGCAGCAAAGTAACGGGGGGCGAGCAGTACTTC | CASSKVTGGEQYF
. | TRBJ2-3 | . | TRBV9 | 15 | TGTGCCAGCAGCCGGGTGGGAACTAGCACAGATACGCAGTATTTT | CASSRVGTSTDTQYF
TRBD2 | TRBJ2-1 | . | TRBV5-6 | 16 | TGTGCCAGCAGCTTATCGGATGGCGGGAGCCACAATGAGCAGTTCTTC | CASSLSDGGSHNEQFF
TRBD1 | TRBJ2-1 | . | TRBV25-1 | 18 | TGTGCCAGCAGTGGCGAGCGCCGGGACAGTTTATCCTACAATGAGCAGTTCTTC | CASSGERRDSLSYNEQFF
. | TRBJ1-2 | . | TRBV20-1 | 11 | TGCAGTGCTTCCACATTGAATGGCTACACCTTC | CSASTLNGYTF
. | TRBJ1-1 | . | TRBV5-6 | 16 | TGTGCCAGCAGGTTGAATTCAGGGAGCCTTTACACTGAAGCTTTCTTT | CASRLNSGSLYTEAFF
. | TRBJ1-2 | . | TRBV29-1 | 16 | TGCAGCGGGATCGTCGCACAGATGTGGGGTGTCTATGGCTACACCTTC | CSGIVAQMWGVYGYTF
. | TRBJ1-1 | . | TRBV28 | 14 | TGTGCCAGCAGAGAACAGGGATCGTACACTGAAGCTTTCTTT | CASREQGSYTEAFF
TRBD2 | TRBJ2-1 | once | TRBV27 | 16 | TGTGCCAGCAGTCCTAGACTAGCGGGAGTATACAATGAGCAGTTCTTC | CASSPRLAGVYNEQFF
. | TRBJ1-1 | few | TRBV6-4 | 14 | TGTGCCAGCAGTGAAGAGGGGGAGGGCACTGAAGCTTTCTTT | CASSEEGEGTEAFF
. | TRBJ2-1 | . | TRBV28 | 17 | TGTGCCAGCAGTTTGTTCCACCCATCCCAAAGTAGGTCCGAGCAGTTCTTC | CASSLFHPSQSRSEQFF
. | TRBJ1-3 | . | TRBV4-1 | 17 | TGCGCCAGCAGCCAACTTCGAACCGCCGGCTCTGGAAACACCATATATTTT | CASSQLRTAGSGNTIYF
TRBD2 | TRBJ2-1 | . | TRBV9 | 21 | TGTGCCAGCAGCGTAGGACCAAGGGGACTAGCGGGAGGGATCGCCGGCAATGAGCAGTTCTTC | CASSVGPRGLAGGIAGNEQFF